This T cell receptor (beta chain) emerged from a study of cytomegalovirus exposure and HLA in healthy donors. About the study: Falling in the Caucasian-associated ancestry cluster were 80% to 85% of some 400 genotyped donors.

On this clone: Its antigen is not known.

Findings of the study overall: Productive status was seen about 87% or about 30% of the time for most TCR beta V segments in an earlier analysis. As a later analysis revealed, most CMV-associated TCR beta chains appeared HLA-restricted.

Primers for the PCR totalled 60 Vbeta and 13 Jbeta. Repertoires were generated with immunoSEQ multiplex PCR, while TCRdb's copy carries only in-frame clones and drops some. The sample contains some 150,000 clones, over 60% of which appear only once. Germline lookup yields CDR1 MDHEN and CDR2 SYDVKM. The CDR3 runs to 15 residues. V lost 6 bases and J 3 bases, leaving 14 bases between the germline ends. This sequence joins TRBV28 and TRBJ1-4; D is unclear. The specimen was PBMCs. This receptor was taken from a female donor in good health and CMV-seronegative. The CDR3 DNA follows: TGTGCCAGCAGCCCCGCGCATAATCCTAATGAAAAACTGTTTTTT. It translates to CASSPAHNPNEKLFF. Together with reference TRBV28 and TRBJ1-4, the CDR3 gives the full variable domain: DVKVTQSSRYLVKRTGEKVFLECVQDMDHENMFWYRQDPGLGLRLIYFSYDVKMKEKGDIPEGYSVSREKKERFSLILESASTNQTSMYLCASSPAHNPNEKLFFGSGTQLSVL.